This is a list of T cell receptor beta chains from one sample in a study of T cells in Graves' hyperthyroidism and ophthalmopathy. TCRdb fed the multiplex PCR reads into MiXCR, producing one record per CDR3 protein. Here the sample spans about 380,000 distinct CDR3 sequences, more than 14% being singletons. Sequencing was performed on blood. These receptor sequences come from a woman under 40 with Graves' ophthalmopathy. Both conserved end residues are part of each CDR3. The order of the fields is D gene, J gene, clone size, V gene, CDR3 DNA, CDR3 protein. A D gene is named only where the DNA matches it firmly. The size entry is marked missing in some rows and otherwise reads once, few, many or a size class.

>.|TRBJ1-1|many|TRBV28
TGTGCCAGCAGTTTTGAGGGGACCCTTGAAGCTTTCTTT
CASSFEGTLEAFF
>.|TRBJ1-4|few|TRBV20-1
TGCAGTGCTAGAGGGGGGGGGACAACTAATGAAAAACTGTTTTTT
CSARGGGTTNEKLFF
>.|TRBJ1-2|few|TRBV29-1
TGCAGCGTTGCCGTCACGGATGACTACACCTTC
CSVAVTDDYTF
>TRBD1|TRBJ2-3|many|TRBV27
TGTGCCAGCAGTCAACCCGGGACAGGAGGGCCAGATACGCAGTATTTT
CASSQPGTGGPDTQYF
>TRBD1|TRBJ2-2|many|TRBV20-1
TGCAGTGCTAGAGATCGGAGAGACAGGGGCTACACCGGGGAGCTGTTTTTT
CSARDRRDRGYTGELFF
>TRBD1|TRBJ1-2|many|TRBV12-3/TRBV12-4
TGTGCCAGCAGTCTAGGGACAGTAGTGACTGGCTACACCTTC
CASSLGTVVTGYTF
>.|TRBJ1-2|many|TRBV28
TGTGCCAGCAGTTTATTGGGGGGCTATGGCTACACCTTC
CASSLLGGYGYTF
>.|TRBJ2-5|many|TRBV19
TGTGCCAGTAGTATGGGGGCGGAAGAGACCCAGTACTTC
CASSMGAEETQYF
>.|TRBJ2-3|.|TRBV24-1
TGTGCCACTCAAGATCCCACGGACCACAGCACAGATACGCAGTATTTT
CATQDPTDHSTDTQYF
>.|TRBJ2-3|many|TRBV18
TGTGCCAGCTCAGGAAGGGTAGATACGCAGTATTTT
CASSGRVDTQYF
>TRBD1|TRBJ1-6|many|TRBV5-1
TGCGCCAGCAGCTCCGGGACAGGGTCCTATAATTCACCCCTCCACTTT
CASSSGTGSYNSPLHF
>.|TRBJ2-7|many|TRBV18
TGTGCCAGCTCACCCCGGGCGGGTGAAAGGGAGCAGTACTTC
CASSPRAGEREQYF
>TRBD2|TRBJ2-2|.|TRBV19
TGTGCCAGTAGTAACACTAGCGGGGGATCCACCGGGGAGCTGTTTTTT
CASSNTSGGSTGELFF
>.|TRBJ1-5|few|TRBV19
TGTGCCAGTAGTATGACGGGGGCTGTTAGCAATCAGCCCCAGCATTTT
CASSMTGAVSNQPQHF
>.|TRBJ2-5|many|TRBV11-1
TGTGCCAGCAGCTTAAGAGAGGGCCAAGAGACCCAGTACTTC
CASSLREGQETQYF
>.|TRBJ1-1|many|TRBV11-2
TGTGCCAGCAGCCATCACACTGAAGCTTTCTTT
CASSHHTEAFF
>.|TRBJ1-1|few|TRBV6-1
TGTGCCAGCATGGTCGAACCTACGAACACTGAAGCTTTCTTT
CASMVEPTNTEAFF
>.|TRBJ2-7|many|TRBV27
TGTGCCAGCTCGAACGTTGGGGGGAACTCCTACGAGCAGTACTTC
CASSNVGGNSYEQYF
>TRBD2|TRBJ2-5|.|TRBV27
TGTGCCAGCAGTTTTTATGGGACTAGCGGGGCGGAAAACCAAGGGACCCAGTACTTC
CASSFYGTSGAENQGTQYF
>.|TRBJ2-6|once|TRBV28
TGTGCCAGCAGCCGCTTCTTGGGGGCCAACGTCCTGACTTTC
CASSRFLGANVLTF
>.|TRBJ2-3|many|TRBV7-9
TGTGCCAGCAGCTTAGCGGGGCAACCAGATACGCAGTATTTT
CASSLAGQPDTQYF
>.|TRBJ2-7|.|TRBV28
TGTGCCAGCAGTTTGCCGAAAATCAGCGAGCAGTACTTC
CASSLPKISEQYF
>TRBD1|TRBJ2-4|.|TRBV15
TGTGCCACCAGCAGGGACAGGGCCCTAGCCAAAAACATTCAGTACTTC
CATSRDRALAKNIQYF
>TRBD1|TRBJ2-1|many|TRBV18
TGTGCCAGCTCACTAAACCAGGGGGCAGGCCACAATGAGCAGTTCTTC
CASSLNQGAGHNEQFF
>.|TRBJ2-5|.|TRBV11-2
TGTGCCAGCAGCTTAGAAACGGCGGGGATGGAGACCCAGTACTTC
CASSLETAGMETQYF
>.|TRBJ1-6|many|TRBV6-1
TGTGCCAGCACCACAGGGAATAATAATTCACCCCTCCACTTT
CASTTGNNNSPLHF
>TRBD2|TRBJ2-3|few|TRBV7-3
TGTGCCAGCAGCTTCGAGGCTAGCGGGACCTGGGGGACGCAGTATTTT
CASSFEASGTWGTQYF
>TRBD1|TRBJ1-4|.|TRBV30
TGTGCCTGGAGTGACCCCCGGGACAGGGGATCACCCCAAGAAAAACTGTTTTTT
CAWSDPRDRGSPQEKLFF
>.|TRBJ1-1|many|TRBV6-2/TRBV6-3
TGTGCCAGCCGGGAGGTTCCCCGGAACACTGAAGCTTTCTTT
CASREVPRNTEAFF
>TRBD2|TRBJ2-7|.|TRBV15
TGTGCCACCAGCAGAGATATAGCGGGGTCTTTCTACGAGCAGTACTTC
CATSRDIAGSFYEQYF
>.|TRBJ1-1|many|TRBV20-1
TGCAGTGCTAGAGCCTCAGCGGGCACTGAAGCTTTCTTT
CSARASAGTEAFF
>TRBD2|TRBJ2-3|.|TRBV18
TGTGCCAGCTCACCACCGGGACTAGTACCTCCTTCCACAGATACGCAGTATTTT
CASSPPGLVPPSTDTQYF
>.|TRBJ1-1|many|TRBV2
TGTGCCAGCTCTCGGGACATTAACACTGAAGCTTTCTTT
CASSRDINTEAFF
>TRBD1|TRBJ1-5|many|TRBV7-8
TGTGCCAGCAGCAAAAAATACTATGACAGGGAAAAGAGTCAGCCCCAGCATTTT
CASSKKYYDREKSQPQHF
>.|TRBJ2-3|.|TRBV5-1
TGCGCCAGCAGCTTCAGGAGGTGGCCAGATACGCAGTATTTT
CASSFRRWPDTQYF
>.|TRBJ2-3|few|TRBV7-3
TGTGCCAGCAGCTTATCCCCGGGGCTAGGGTCTGATACGCAGTATTTT
CASSLSPGLGSDTQYF
>.|TRBJ1-5|many|TRBV20-1
TGCAGTGCTAGTCCCCCCCGAGACAGTAATCAGCCCCAGCATTTT
CSASPPRDSNQPQHF
>.|TRBJ1-1|many|TRBV20-1
TGCAGTGCTCGAGGGGGTGGGAGGAACACTGAAGCTTTCTTT
CSARGGGRNTEAFF
>TRBD1|TRBJ1-1|many|TRBV20-1
TGCAGTGCTAGTCGGACAGGGACTGAAGCTTTCTTT
CSASRTGTEAFF
>.|TRBJ2-7|.|TRBV5-1
TGCGCCAGCAGCCCCGGACGGTCCACCAGCTACGAGCAGTACTTC
CASSPGRSTSYEQYF
>.|TRBJ1-1|.|TRBV9
TGTGCCAGCAGCGTAGGGGGAGGGCTCGCTGAAGCTTTCTTT
CASSVGGGLAEAFF
>.|TRBJ1-2|many|TRBV6-1
TGTGCCAGCAGTGAACTCCGGGACATCGACCCCGTTAACTATGGCTACACCTTC
CASSELRDIDPVNYGYTF
>TRBD1|TRBJ1-6|many|TRBV27
TGTGCCAGCAGTTTATGGGTCGGGACAGGCATTTCACCCCTCCACTTT
CASSLWVGTGISPLHF
>.|TRBJ1-5|many|TRBV28
TGTGCCAGCAGGCTTTGGGGAGATCAGCCCCAGCATTTT
CASRLWGDQPQHF
>TRBD2|TRBJ2-1|.|TRBV7-8
TGTGCCAGCAGCTCCTCGGGACTAGCGGCTTACAATGAGCAGTTCTTC
CASSSSGLAAYNEQFF
>.|TRBJ2-1|many|TRBV11-2
TGTGCCAGCAGTGTGTTGAGGGGGGGCGTCCACAATGAGCAGTTCTTC
CASSVLRGGVHNEQFF
>TRBD1|TRBJ1-1|few|TRBV25-1
TGTGCCAGCGGAGGGGGCTGGGGCACTGAAGCTTTCTTT
CASGGGWGTEAFF
>.|TRBJ1-1|many|TRBV3-1
TGTGCCAGCAGCCACAGGACAGCGAACACTGAAGCTTTCTTT
CASSHRTANTEAFF
>.|TRBJ1-2|few|TRBV15
TGTGCCACCAGCAGAGATGTTGACTATGGCTACACCTTC
CATSRDVDYGYTF
>.|TRBJ1-6|.|TRBV28
TGTGCCAGCAGTTTTAAGGCCCTTAGCTCCTATAATTCACCCCTCCACTTT
CASSFKALSSYNSPLHF
>.|TRBJ2-5|many|TRBV11-3
TGTGCCAGCAGTCCCTACAGGGAGGAAACCAGAGAGACCCAGTACTTC
CASSPYREETRETQYF
>.|TRBJ1-2|many|TRBV28
TGTGCCAGCACCCTCCAGGGAATGGTTGGCTACACCTTC
CASTLQGMVGYTF
>.|TRBJ1-1|many|TRBV10-3
TGTGCCATCAGTGGGCCGGGCTCGAGGAACACTGAAGCTTTCTTT
CAISGPGSRNTEAFF
>TRBD1|TRBJ1-4|many|TRBV7-3
TGTGCCAGCAGCGGACCGACAGGGGCAACTAATGAAAAACTGTTTTTT
CASSGPTGATNEKLFF
>.|TRBJ2-1|few|TRBV7-3
TGTGCCAGCAGCTATGGCCGGAGGGTAGGGGTTGTTGTCAATGAGCAGTTCTTC
CASSYGRRVGVVVNEQFF